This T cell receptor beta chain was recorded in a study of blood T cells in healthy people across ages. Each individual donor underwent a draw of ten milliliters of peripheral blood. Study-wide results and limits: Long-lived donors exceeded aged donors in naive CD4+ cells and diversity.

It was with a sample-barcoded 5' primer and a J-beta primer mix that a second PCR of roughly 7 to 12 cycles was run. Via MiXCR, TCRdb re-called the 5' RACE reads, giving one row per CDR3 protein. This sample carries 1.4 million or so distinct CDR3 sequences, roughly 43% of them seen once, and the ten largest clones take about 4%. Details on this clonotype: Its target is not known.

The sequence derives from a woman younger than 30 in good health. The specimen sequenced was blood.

This chain's CDR3 is CASSLEGSLGGYTF. The CDR3 DNA follows: TGCGCCAGCAGCTTGGAGGGCAGCCTTGGTGGCTACACCTTC. The chain uses TRBV5-1 and TRBJ1-2, with D unresolved. The CDR3 consists of 14 residues. V dropped 0 bases and J dropped 7 bases, with 13 bases sitting between them. CDR1 and CDR2 (germline): SGHRS, YFSETQ.